This is a list of T cell receptor beta chains from one sample in a study of regulatory T cells in long-lasting Graves disease. TCRdb passed the multiplex PCR reads through MiXCR, listing each CDR3 protein once. The profile shows hundreds of thousands of distinct CDR3 sequences, 16% of them singletons. These data were also reused for a study on T cells in Graves' hyperthyroidism and ophthalmopathy.

The source was peripheral blood mononuclear cells (PBMCs), collected at new diagnosis, from a patient treated with antithyroid drugs. These receptors came from a man aged 40-50 years with Graves disease. Both conserved end residues are part of each CDR3. The D gene is left open where the match is weak. The listing skips clone size in some rows; elsewhere it reads once, few, many or a size class.

TRBJ2-7 | . | TRBV24-1 | many | CATSPGGAYEQYF | TGTGCCACCAGTCCGGGCGGGGCCTACGAGCAGTACTTC
TRBJ1-2 | . | TRBV18 | . | CASSPPSQPERLYGYTF | TGTGCCAGCTCACCACCGTCACAGCCGGAGAGGTTGTATGGCTACACCTTC
TRBJ1-4 | TRBD1 | TRBV12-3/TRBV12-4 | many | CASSLGSPGQRFF | TGTGCCAGCAGTTTAGGGTCTCCGGGACAGAGGTTTTTT
TRBJ2-5 | . | TRBV19 | few | CASSQEEVPQETQYF | TGTGCCAGTAGCCAGGAGGAAGTCCCCCAAGAGACCCAGTACTTC
TRBJ1-4 | TRBD1 | TRBV2 | many | CASSERQGGEKLFF | TGTGCCAGCAGTGAAAGACAGGGGGGCGAAAAACTGTTTTTT
TRBJ1-1 | . | TRBV6-2/TRBV6-3 | many | CASSYHGSLNTEAFF | TGTGCCAGCAGTTATCATGGTAGTTTGAACACTGAAGCTTTCTTT
TRBJ2-4 | . | TRBV5-1 | many | CASSSDAGNIQYF | TGCGCCAGCAGCAGTGACGCAGGAAACATTCAGTACTTC
TRBJ1-1 | TRBD1 | TRBV7-2 | many | CASSYRTGGGTEAFF | TGTGCCAGCAGCTACAGGACAGGGGGCGGCACTGAAGCTTTCTTT
TRBJ1-6 | . | TRBV5-1 | . | CASSFSGLGPNSPLHF | TGCGCCAGCAGCTTCTCGGGGCTCGGGCCTAATTCACCCCTCCACTTT
TRBJ2-7 | . | TRBV12-3/TRBV12-4 | many | CASSFAGGHSYEQYF | TGTGCCAGCAGTTTTGCTGGGGGGCACTCCTACGAGCAGTACTTC
TRBJ2-7 | . | TRBV2 | many | CATETSEQYF | TGTGCCACAGAGACCTCCGAGCAGTACTTC
TRBJ2-7 | TRBD2 | TRBV28 | many | CASSPRGRAGYEQYF | TGTGCCAGCAGTCCCCGTGGGAGGGCCGGCTACGAGCAGTACTTC
TRBJ1-2 | . | TRBV5-1 | few | CASSLAGAEGYTF | TGCGCCAGCAGCTTGGCAGGGGCTGAGGGCTACACCTTC
TRBJ2-1 | . | TRBV20-1 | many | CSARRGLAGGNEQFF | TGCAGTGCTAGGAGGGGGCTAGCGGGCGGCAATGAGCAGTTCTTC
TRBJ2-1 | . | TRBV6-1 | many | CASRMGQLLNEQFF | TGTGCCAGCAGGATGGGACAATTACTCAATGAGCAGTTCTTC
TRBJ1-5 | . | TRBV12-3/TRBV12-4 | many | CASSPRGGWNQPQHF | TGTGCCAGCAGTCCCAGGGGAGGGTGGAATCAGCCCCAGCATTTT
TRBJ2-7 | . | TRBV5-1 | . | CASSLEAGRDEQYF | TGCGCCAGCAGCTTGGAGGCAGGGCGGGACGAGCAGTACTTC
TRBJ1-1 | . | TRBV29-1 | many | CSGGRGVTEAFF | TGCAGCGGAGGGAGGGGGGTAACTGAAGCTTTCTTT
TRBJ1-2 | . | TRBV3-1 | . | CASSPDRRGGYTF | TGTGCCAGCAGCCCAGACAGGCGGGGGGGCTACACCTTC
TRBJ1-6 | TRBD1 | TRBV18 | many | CASSPQVTGVNSPLHF | TGTGCCAGCTCACCCCAGGTTACAGGGGTTAATTCACCCCTCCACTTT
TRBJ2-7 | . | TRBV20-1 | few | CSARGRPESSVTRYEQYF | TGCAGTGCTAGAGGACGCCCTGAATCTTCAGTTACGCGGTACGAGCAGTACTTC
TRBJ2-3 | . | TRBV13 | many | CASSLPPPSTDTQYF | TGTGCCAGCAGCTTACCGCCGCCGAGCACAGATACGCAGTATTTT
TRBJ1-1 | TRBD1 | TRBV27 | many | CASTSWTGEGGTEAFF | TGTGCCAGCACCTCATGGACAGGGGAAGGTGGCACTGAAGCTTTCTTT
TRBJ2-5 | . | TRBV7-2 | . | CASSLEARSHTQYF | TGTGCCAGCAGCCTCGAAGCCCGCTCTCACACCCAGTACTTC
TRBJ2-7 | TRBD1 | TRBV30 | many | CAWTPGTGNEQYF | TGTGCCTGGACCCCAGGGACAGGGAACGAGCAGTACTTC
TRBJ2-3 | TRBD1 | TRBV11-2 | many | CASSERQGQGITDTQYF | TGTGCCAGCAGCGAAAGGCAGGGACAGGGGATCACAGATACGCAGTATTTT
TRBJ2-5 | . | TRBV6-1 | many | CASSRTDQETQYF | TGTGCCAGCAGTCGGACTGATCAAGAGACCCAGTACTTC
TRBJ2-5 | . | TRBV20-1 | . | CSARDPETQYF | TGCAGTGCTAGGGATCCGGAGACCCAGTACTTC
TRBJ1-5 | . | TRBV9 | many | CASSVGSNQPQHF | TGTGCCAGCAGTGTCGGCAGCAATCAGCCCCAGCATTTT
TRBJ2-2 | TRBD2 | TRBV7-2 | few | CASSPGGLTNTGELFF | TGTGCCAGCAGCCCGGGGGGGTTAACGAACACCGGGGAGCTGTTTTTT
TRBJ2-1 | TRBD2 | TRBV14 | . | CASSRTGALAGLSYNKQFF | TGTGCCAGCAGCCGAACTGGGGCGTTAGCGGGTCTCTCCTACAATAAGCAGTTCTTC
TRBJ2-1 | . | TRBV6-2/TRBV6-3 | many | CASSGTGWDKQSEQFF | TGTGCCAGCAGTGGGACGGGTTGGGACAAACAGAGTGAGCAGTTCTTC
TRBJ2-3 | . | TRBV18 | . | CASSPPWTPDTQYF | TGTGCCAGCTCACCCCCGTGGACCCCAGATACGCAGTATTTT
TRBJ1-6 | . | TRBV15 | . | CATRAGEGSPLHF | TGTGCCACCAGGGCCGGCGAGGGTTCACCCCTCCACTTT
TRBJ2-1 | TRBD1 | TRBV6-2/TRBV6-3 | . | CASSFDYRGRVNEQFF | TGTGCCAGCAGTTTCGACTACAGGGGCCGGGTCAATGAGCAGTTCTTC
TRBJ2-1 | . | TRBV24-1 | many | CATSDPPGSNEQFF | TGTGCCACCAGTGATCCTCCGGGTAGCAATGAGCAGTTCTTC
TRBJ1-2 | . | TRBV12-3/TRBV12-4 | few | CASSFGGARRSHGYTF | TGTGCCAGCAGTTTCGGGGGGGCGCGTAGGAGCCATGGCTACACCTTC
TRBJ2-1 | TRBD1 | TRBV2 | many | CASSLQGTHYNEQFF | TGTGCCAGCTCCCTACAGGGGACACACTACAATGAGCAGTTCTTC
TRBJ2-1 | . | TRBV20-1 | many | CSVARGALNEQFF | TGCAGTGTCGCTCGGGGGGCTCTCAATGAGCAGTTCTTC
TRBJ1-4 | . | TRBV11-3 | few | CASSGSGDKKKLFF | TGTGCCAGCAGCGGATCAGGGGATAAGAAAAAACTGTTTTTT
TRBJ1-6 | . | TRBV18 | few | CASSPPRIGVNSPLHF | TGTGCCAGCTCACCCCCAAGGATAGGGGTAAATTCACCCCTCCACTTT